Reported below is one T cell receptor beta chain. The data stem from a study of blood T cell repertoires in COVID-19. As for the study in general: The United States, Italy and Spain supplied acute and convalescent COVID-19 samples. PBMCs, B-cell-depleted T cells, or T cells provided the cDNA or gDNA that made up the material.

The germline V gene has CDR1 MDHEN and CDR2 SYDVKM. The CDR3 length is 15 residues. V lost 4 bases, J lost 0 bases, and 12 bases lay in between. In the original processing: Cell counts per sample came from amplifying reference gene primers. Sequenced by immunoSEQ multiplex PCR; TCRdb stores in-frame clones only, minus some. V, J and clone size derive from that table, while D and trimming were established from the DNA sequence. The sample holds hundreds of thousands of clones, 85% seen once. The receptor comes from a woman aged 18-29 years with acute or convalescent COVID-19. Sequencing was done on a sample of peripheral blood. V gene TRBV28 combines with J gene TRBJ1-1; a possible D gene is TRBD1 (5 bases). CDR3 DNA: TGTGCCAGCAGTTCCCCGGGGGAAGTGAACACTGAAGCTTTCTTT. Translated, it gives CASSSPGEVNTEAFF. Together with reference TRBV28 and TRBJ1-1, the CDR3 gives the full variable domain: DVKVTQSSRYLVKRTGEKVFLECVQDMDHENMFWYRQDPGLGLRLIYFSYDVKMKEKGDIPEGYSVSREKKERFSLILESASTNQTSMYLCASSSPGEVNTEAFFGQGTRLTVV.